These 10 T cell receptor beta chains were sequenced from one sample in a study of post-analysis software for immune sequencing data. These receptors' antigens are unknown. TCR beta cDNA libraries had unique molecular identifiers. TCRdb itself ran the PCR reads through MiXCR, one entry per CDR3 protein. The top ten clones hold 4.5% to 7.5% of a sample with around 500,000 distinct CDR3 sequences, roughly 34% of them seen once. Findings and caveats of the study: Five or six TRBV segments appeared more often in patients than in controls, and TRBV5-6, TRBV5-1 and TRBV20-1 were among these.

The sequencing input was blood. Receptor source: a girl aged 2 to 17 with multiple sclerosis.

The rearrangement uses TRBV7-6 and TRBJ1-6; D may be TRBD1 (5 bases). The V end was cut by 5 bases, the J end by 5 bases, with 13 bases between. The CDR3 covers 15 residues. CDR1 is SGHVS, CDR2 FNYEAQ, per germline. CDR3: CASSPEGLHNSPLHF. For the CDR3, the DNA is TGTGCCAGCAGCCCAGAGGGGTTACATAATTCACCCCTCCACTTT. The variable domain in full, completed from reference TRBV7-6 and TRBJ1-6, reads GAGVSQSPRYKVTKRGQDVALRCDPISGHVSLYWYRQALGQGPEFLTYFNYEAQQDKSGLPNDRFSAERPEGSISTLTIQRTEQRDSAMYRCASSPEGLHNSPLHFGNGTRLTVT.

This clonotype was detected a few times. The chain combines TRBV27 with TRBJ1-5, with TRBD1 identical over 8 bases. V trimming: 4 bases; J trimming: 0 bases; junction bases outside the gene matches: 2. Germline CDR1 is MNHEY and CDR2 is SMNVEV (reference sequence). CDR3 length: 15 amino acids. The CDR3 is CASSSGGNSNQPQHF. The CDR3 DNA follows: TGTGCCAGCAGTTCAGGGGGCAATAGCAATCAGCCCCAGCATTTT.

A few counts support this clonotype. The chain employs TRBV27 and TRBJ2-7; 11 bases are shared with TRBD2. After removal of 3 bases from V and 4 bases from J, the junction contained 5 bases not matched to a gene. The CDR3 is made up of 15 amino acids. From germline, CDR1 is MNHEY and CDR2 SMNVEV (reference sequence). CDR3 in amino acids: CASSFSGGAGYEQYF. The DNA for the CDR3 is TGTGCCAGCAGTTTTAGCGGGGGGGCCGGTTACGAGCAGTACTTC.

This clonotype has at least ten counts. The chain recombines TRBV29-1 with TRBJ2-5; D is undetermined. The germline gives CDR1 SQVTM, CDR2 ANQGSEA. V was cut by 6 bases and J by 1 base, with 12 bases left in between. The CDR3 has 13 residues. The CDR3 region has the DNA TGCAGCGTGGGGTTCCAGGCCCAAGAGACCCAGTACTTC. It specifies CSVGFQAQETQYF. The full variable domain, its missing parts supplied by reference TRBV29-1 and TRBJ2-5, is SAVISQKPSRDICQRGTSLTIQCQVDSQVTMMFWYRQQPGQSLTLIATANQGSEATYESGFVIDKFPISRPNLTFSTLTVSNMSPEDSSIYLCSVGFQAQETQYFGPGTRLLVL.

Points on this clonotype: Its ends do not fully match the called genes, so a read error is possible. The rearrangement joins TRBV15 to TRBJ1-5; D not certain. This CDR3 region has 16 residues. Per germline, CDR1 LNHNV and CDR2 YYDKDF (reference sequence). In DNA form, the CDR3 reads TGTGCCACCAGCAGCTGGGAAACAGAGAGCAATCGGCCCCAGCATTTT. Encoded protein: CATSSWETESNRPQHF.

V gene TRBV10-3 combines with J gene TRBJ1-4, with 10 positions matching TRBD1. Germline V gene data show CDR1 as ENHRY and CDR2 as SYGVKD. This CDR3 is built from 19 residues. J gave up 3 bases and V 0 bases, and 10 bases lay outside the gene matches. The CDR3 here is CAISESRQGATSANEKLFF. CDR3 bases: TGTGCCATCAGTGAGTCAAGACAGGGGGCGACTTCGGCTAATGAAAAACTGTTTTTT.

V usage is TRBV3-1 and J usage is TRBJ2-7; weak D call: TRBD2 (6 bases). The germline gives CDR1 LGHDT, CDR2 YNNKEL (reference sequence). The CDR3 consists of 14 residues. V was shortened by 1 base and J by 4 bases, with 11 bases between the two germline ends. The CDR3 loop reads CASSQGGRGYEQYF. In DNA, the CDR3 is TGTGCCAGCAGCCAAGGCGGTCGGGGGTACGAGCAGTACTTC.

The chain joins TRBV25-1 to TRBJ2-4; D gene unclear. The germline V gene has CDR1 MGHDK and CDR2 SYGVNS. There are 11 residues in the CDR3. Trimming left V 6 bases short and J 9 bases short, with 9 bases between. CDR3 nucleotide sequence: TGTGCCAGCAGGGGCTCATCCATTCAGTACTTC. It translates to CASRGSSIQYF.

This clonotype was counted a single time. The chain couples TRBV4-1 to TRBJ1-4, with TRBD1 as a possible D gene (5 bases). This CDR3 has 15 amino acids. CDR1 is MGHRA and CDR2 is YSYEKL in the germline V gene. Trimming shortened V by 3 bases and J by 8 bases, and 16 bases separated the two germline ends. The CDR3 loop reads CASSQTGQLGEKLFF. CDR3 DNA: TGCGCCAGCAGCCAGACGGGGCAGCTGGGGGAAAAACTGTTTTTT.

J is TRBJ2-1 and V is TRBV3-1; D is possibly TRBD2 (6 bases). Per germline, CDR1 LGHDT and CDR2 YNNKEL (reference sequence). This CDR3 is built from 16 residues. V was pared by 6 bases and J by 4 bases, with 19 bases between. The CDR3 DNA reads as TGTGCCAGCAGAAGGGAGGAGCAGGGTTCATACAATGAGCAGTTCTTC. Translating gives CASRREEQGSYNEQFF.